A single sample gave rise to the 10 T cell receptor beta chains below, sequenced in a study of control samples from healthy donors and cancer patients. The table came from immunoSEQ multiplex PCR; TCRdb's copy has only in-frame clones and leaves some out. The profile shows 150,000 to 200,000 clones, 90% to 95% of them singletons. Input material: blood. The source of these receptors is a woman aged 18-30 years in good health.

The chain carries TRBV6-2 or TRBV6-3 and TRBJ2-7, with D possibly being TRBD1 (7 bases). Germline CDR1 MNHEY, CDR2 SVGEGT. The V and J ends lost 3 bases and 9 bases respectively, with 24 bases between them. The CDR3 covers 16 residues. CDR3 DNA sequence: TGTGCCAGCAGTTATTTTCAAGGGACAGATTTGCGGGGGCAGTACTTC. As protein: CASSYFQGTDLRGQYF.

V usage is TRBV25-1 and J usage is TRBJ1-1; no clear D. V lost 2 bases and J 4 bases, leaving 8 bases between the germline ends. Germline CDR1 is MGHDK and CDR2 is SYGVNS. The CDR3 is 13 residues long. The chain's CDR3 is CASSEPGGTEAFF. The CDR3 DNA reads as TGTGCCAGCAGTGAACCTGGAGGCACTGAAGCTTTCTTT.

V gene TRBV6-5 combines with J gene TRBJ2-3, with D possibly called TRBD1 or TRBD2 (5 bases each). V was cut by 8 bases and J by 1 base, with 16 bases left in between. The CDR3 has 15 residues. From germline, CDR1 is MNHEY and CDR2 SVGAGI. The CDR3 reads CASRGARLGTDTQYF. In DNA, the CDR3 is TGTGCCAGCCGAGGGGCGAGATTAGGCACAGATACGCAGTATTTT.

The V call is TRBV7-2, the J call TRBJ2-5; 13 nucleotides agree with TRBD2. Germline values: CDR1 SGHTA, CDR2 FQGNSA. The CDR3 is made up of 16 amino acids. With V trimmed by 4 bases and J by 5 bases, 7 bases remained unmatched. In DNA form, the CDR3 reads TGTGCCAGCAGCTCAACTAGCGGGGGGGTGTGGGAGACCCAGTACTTC. This encodes CASSSTSGGVWETQYF.

The chain recombines TRBV7-2 with TRBJ2-3; D may be TRBD2 (5 bases). This CDR3 is 15 amino acids long. V was pared by 8 bases and J by 0 bases, with 15 bases between. Germline V gene sequence: CDR1 SGHTA, CDR2 FQGNSA. Here the CDR3 reads CASGVTGSSTDTQYF. The CDR3 DNA reads as TGTGCCAGCGGTGTCACGGGATCTAGCACAGATACGCAGTATTTT.

The rearrangement uses TRBV28 and TRBJ2-7; D possibly corresponds to TRBD1 (5 bases). Trimming stripped 6 bases from V and 2 bases from J, with 20 bases between. The V gene's germline CDR1 is MDHEN and CDR2 SYDVKM. This CDR3 is built from 16 residues. In nucleotides, the CDR3 is TGTGCCAGCAGACCCGAAAAGGCGCAGGGCCCCTACGAGCAGTACTTC. It encodes CASRPEKAQGPYEQYF.

Concerning this clone: This same CDR3 is encoded by further DNA sequences in the sample. The CDR3 DNA reads as TGTGCCAGCAGGACAGGGGATGGGCGACAGCCCCAGCATTTT. It yields the protein CASRTGDGRQPQHF. V usage is TRBV2 and J usage is TRBJ1-5; 8 bases are a match to TRBD1. The germline CDR1 and CDR2 sequences are SNHLY and FYNNEI. Trimming cost V 6 bases and J 7 bases; bases outside gene matches: 8. The CDR3 covers 14 residues.

The chain uses TRBV7-2 and TRBJ2-5; no clear D gene. The length of the CDR3 is 14 residues. Trimming shortened V by 5 bases and J by 4 bases, and 14 bases separated the two germline ends. Looked up from germline, CDR1 is SGHTA and CDR2 is FQGNSA. The CDR3 region is CASSLSRYGETQYF. CDR3 coding DNA: TGTGCCAGCAGCCTGTCCAGGTACGGAGAGACCCAGTACTTC.

J is TRBJ2-3 and V is TRBV10-3; 8 bases agree with TRBD2. CDR3 size: 18 residues. V lost 2 bases, J lost 4 bases, and 14 bases stayed unmatched. Germline V lookup: CDR1 ENHRY, CDR2 SYGVKD. CDR3 in DNA: TGTGCCATCAGTGAGCCGCCCCACAGCGGGAGCAAGGCAGATACGCAGTATTTT. Amino acids: CAISEPPHSGSKADTQYF.

The V call is TRBV5-4, the J call TRBJ1-4; D gene ambiguous. This CDR3 region has 15 residues. The germline V gene has CDR1 SGHNT and CDR2 YYREEE (reference sequence). Trimming took 1 base from V and 3 from J, leaving 10 bases between them. The CDR3 DNA sequence: TGTGCCAGCAGCTTGCGGGCAGGCCCTAATGAAAAACTGTTTTTT. Protein sequence: CASSLRAGPNEKLFF.